Detailed here is one T cell receptor beta chain. Treatment given: oral pan-JAK inhibitor, 5-10 mg twice daily. Peripheral blood samples and lesional scalp punch biopsies were obtained from alopecia areata patients. This specimen belongs to a study of CD8+ T cells in alopecia areata. The authors extracted RNA and reverse transcribed it into cDNA as the sequencing template. Data came from immunoSEQ multiplex PCR; TCRdb stores just in-frame clones and leaves some out. Among 250,000 to 350,000 clones listed, 50% to 75% were seen once. The V end was cut by 5 bases, the J end by 0 bases, with 10 bases between. The CDR3 contains 13 residues. The germline CDR1 and CDR2 sequences are SQVTM and ANQGSEA.

The chain uses TRBV29-1 and TRBJ1-1; D gene unclear. The clonotype comes from a human donor with alopecia areata. Sequencing was performed on CD4+ T cells sorted from blood, taken at week 52, from a patient treated with tofacitinib. The CDR3 DNA reads TGCAGCGTTTGTACGGGTTTGAACACTGAAGCTTTCTTT. This translates into CSVCTGLNTEAFF.